This T cell receptor beta chain was captured in a study of blood T cell repertoires in COVID-19. The wider study: Samples representing acute and convalescent COVID-19 were sourced from the United States, Italy and Spain. From T cells, B-cell-depleted T cells, or PBMCs came the material, which was cDNA or gDNA.

Authors' methods: By means of reference gene primer amplification, nucleated cell counts were estimated. The assay was immunoSEQ multiplex PCR, and TCRdb's table has in-frame clones only and misses some. V and J calls and clone size follow that table, whereas D and trimming were derived from the DNA. The profile shows roughly 500,000 clones, around 87% of them singletons. The V and J ends lost 5 bases and 6 bases, in that order; junction bases with no gene match: 6. Germline V gives CDR1 SGHVS, CDR2 FNYEAQ. The CDR3 length is 15 residues. This clone occurred a few times. Researchers sorted participants into cohorts using their self-reported clinical history.

This receptor was obtained from a middle-aged woman who had recovered from COVID-19. What was sequenced was PBMCs or T cells enriched from blood (not recorded which). The J gene is TRBJ2-3, the V gene TRBV7-6, with TRBD2 identical over 12 bases. CDR3 sequence reads: CASSPRTSGTDTQYF. Written as DNA, the CDR3 is TGTGCCAGCAGCCCCAGGACTAGCGGGACTGATACGCAGTATTTT.